Below, 30 T cell receptor beta chains from the same sample are listed, as sequenced in a study of Ad26.COV2.S vaccination and SARS-CoV-2 variants. The treatment: approximately 18 received Ad26.COV2.S at low or high dose, single or two shots; about five received placebo; per-sample allocation not given. Collection of samples fell on day 63 after the first vaccine or placebo injection. Using immunoSEQ multiplex PCR, the repertoire was profiled, and TCRdb retains in-frame clones only, with some absent. The sample has about 440,000 clones; 70% to 90% are singletons. The starting material was peripheral blood, obtained in a trial of Ad26.COV2.S vaccine versus placebo. The origin of the receptors is a person aged 18-60 years who received the Ad26.COV2.S COVID-19 vaccine or a placebo.

This chain connects TRBV7-2 to TRBJ1-2, with D hard to call. The germline CDR1 and CDR2 sequences are SGHTA and FQGNSA. This CDR3 comprises 12 residues. V gave up 5 bases and J gave up 6 bases, with 10 bases separating them. The CDR3 sequence is CASSVTTHGYTF. CDR3 DNA sequence: TGTGCCAGCAGCGTCACGACGCATGGCTACACCTTC. The entire variable domain, with the rest obtained from reference TRBV7-2 and TRBJ1-2, is as follows: GAGVSQSPSNKVTEKGKDVELRCDPISGHTALYWYRQSLGQGLEFLIYFQGNSAPDKSGLPSDRFSAERTGGSVSTLTIQRTQQEDSAVYLCASSVTTHGYTFGSGTRLTVV.

The chain couples TRBV7-2 to TRBJ2-2, with 8 bases aligning to TRBD1. There are 15 residues in the CDR3. Losses at the gene ends were 5 bases for V and 1 base for J; bases not matched to a gene: 3. Germline values: CDR1 SGHTA, CDR2 FQGNSA. CDR3 nucleotide sequence: TGTGCCAGCAGCACACAGGGGGGGAACACCGGGGAGCTGTTTTTT. As protein: CASSTQGGNTGELFF.

The CDR3 spells CASRQTPYEQYF. Here the CDR3 DNA reads TGTGCCAGCAGGCAGACCCCCTACGAGCAGTACTTC. V usage is TRBV6-5 and J usage is TRBJ2-7; D remains unclear. Per the germline V gene, CDR1 is MNHEY and CDR2 is SVGAGI. The CDR3 sequence is 12 residues long. Trimming cost V 6 bases and J 2 bases, with 8 bases left between them.

This chain links TRBV14 with TRBJ2-6; a possible D gene is TRBD1 (6 bases). The CDR3 has 17 residues. V shed 1 base and J shed 0 bases, with 10 bases lying between them. Germline CDR1 and CDR2: SGHDN and FVKESK. CDR3 bases: TGTGCCAGCAGCCAAGGGGGGCTGAGCTCTGGGGCCAACGTCCTGACTTTC. This gives the protein CASSQGGLSSGANVLTF.

With regard to this clone: Other DNA sequences in this specimen translate into the identical CDR3. The chain recombines TRBV5-1 with TRBJ1-3, with D unclear. V lost 3 bases to trimming and J lost 0 bases, with 13 bases between them. Germline V gene lookup returns CDR1 SGHRS and CDR2 YFSETQ. The CDR3 extends over 16 amino acids. CDR3 region: CASSSVPESSGNTIYF. The CDR3 region has the DNA TGCGCCAGCAGCTCGGTCCCCGAGAGCTCTGGAAACACCATATATTTT.

The CDR3 bases are TGTGCCTGGACCCTAAACGGACTCTACGAGCAGTACTTC. Translated: CAWTLNGLYEQYF. The V gene is TRBV30, the J gene TRBJ2-7, with TRBD2 as a possible D gene (5 bases). The germline gives CDR1 GTSNPN, CDR2 SVGIG (reference sequence). The V gene lost 4 bases and the J gene lost 3 bases, with 13 bases spanning the gap. This CDR3 spans 13 amino acids.

The rearrangement uses TRBV4-2 and TRBJ2-3; D uncertain. V gave up 0 bases and J gave up 5 bases, with 12 bases separating them. Per the germline V gene, CDR1 is LGHNA and CDR2 is YNFKEQ. The CDR3 length is 15 residues. In DNA, the CDR3 is TGTGCCAGCAGCCAAGACGTAGAGATAGGAGATACGCAGTATTTT. It codes for CASSQDVEIGDTQYF.

In this sample, this clone turned up a few times. J is TRBJ1-3 and V is TRBV18; D perhaps matches TRBD1 (5 bases). The CDR3 runs 16 residues. CDR1 and CDR2 (germline): KGHSH, LQKENI. The germline V and J ends were trimmed by 2 bases and 0 bases, with 11 bases remaining between them. CDR3 protein: CASSPVQGSSGNTIYF. CDR3 DNA sequence: TGTGCCAGCTCACCAGTTCAGGGAAGCTCTGGAAACACCATATATTTT.

V gene TRBV7-8 combines with J gene TRBJ1-1; D is ambiguous. CDR1 is SGHVS and CDR2 is FQNEAQ in the germline V gene. V was shortened by 0 bases and J by 8 bases, with 10 bases between the two germline ends. The CDR3 consists of 13 residues. CDR3 loop: CASSLAAREEAFF. The CDR3 nucleotides are TGTGCCAGCAGCTTAGCTGCCAGAGAAGAAGCTTTCTTT.

The chain carries TRBV27 and TRBJ2-5; perhaps D is TRBD1 or TRBD2 (5 bases each). The V gene lost 5 bases and the J gene lost 0 bases, with 13 bases spanning the gap. CDR1 and CDR2 from the germline V gene are MNHEY and SMNVEV (reference sequence). This CDR3 region has 15 residues. In nucleotides, the CDR3 is TGTGCCAGCAGTAGTCCTGGGGGAAACCAAGAGACCCAGTACTTC. The encoded protein is CASSSPGGNQETQYF.

The chain carries TRBV6-6 and TRBJ2-3, with a weak D call TRBD1 (7 bases). Trimming removed 8 bases at V and 5 bases at J, with 17 bases between. Germline CDR1 is MNHNY and CDR2 is SVGAGI (reference sequence). This CDR3 spans 14 amino acids. The CDR3 DNA reads as TGTGCCAGCGAGGGACAGCCCGGGAGAGATACGCAGTATTTT. Encoded protein: CASEGQPGRDTQYF.

V is TRBV9 and J is TRBJ2-1, with 13 bases identical to TRBD2. The trim removed 4 bases at V and 8 bases at J, leaving 12 bases unmatched. Germline CDR1 SGDLS, CDR2 YYNGEE. This CDR3 is built from 17 residues. CDR3 coding DNA: TGTGCCAGCAGCCTCGGGACTAGCGGGAAAGTGGGCCATGAGCAGTTCTTC. Translation: CASSLGTSGKVGHEQFF.

The CDR3 DNA reads as TGTGCCAGCTCACCCCTCTCCCCGAGCAGGCTGTCCTACGAGCAGTACTTC. It specifies CASSPLSPSRLSYEQYF. This chain connects TRBV18 to TRBJ2-7, with D unclear. This CDR3 is 17 amino acids long. Germline V gene sequence: CDR1 KGHSH, CDR2 LQKENI. V lost 3 bases and J lost 1, with 19 bases in between. Full variable domain (missing parts from reference TRBV18 and TRBJ2-7): NAGVMQNPRHLVRRRGQEARLRCSPMKGHSHVYWYRQLPEEGLKFMVYLQKENIIDESGMPKERFSAEFPKEGPSILRIQQVVRGDSAAYFCASSPLSPSRLSYEQYFGPGTRLTVT.

The chain couples TRBV1 to TRBJ2-1; TRBD2, as called in the table, went unchecked against the DNA. TRBV1 is recorded as a pseudogene. The length of the CDR3 is 16 residues. This chain's CDR3 is CTSSPGLAGGPDEQFF. The CDR3 bases are TGCACCAGCAGCCCCGGACTAGCGGGAGGTCCGGATGAGCAGTTCTTC.

This clone was recorded a few times. The rearrangement links TRBV28 to TRBJ1-2; a weak D match, TRBD1 (5 bases). The CDR3 runs to 14 residues. CDR1 and CDR2 (germline): MDHEN, SYDVKM. V lost 6 bases and J lost 2, with 13 bases in between. The DNA for the CDR3 is TGTGCCAGCAGCTCAGGGAGCTTCAACTATGGCTACACCTTC. It is translated as CASSSGSFNYGYTF.

V usage is TRBV28 and J usage is TRBJ2-7; 8 positions match TRBD1. The CDR3 extends over 14 amino acids. Germline CDR1 and CDR2: MDHEN and SYDVKM. V lost 5 bases and J lost 6; bases outside the gene matches: 9. CDR3 in DNA: TGTGCCAGCAGTCCACCCTACAGGGGGGCCGAGCAGTACTTC. It is translated as CASSPPYRGAEQYF.

J is TRBJ2-5 and V is TRBV3-1 (or the pseudogene TRBV3-2), with D tentatively TRBD2 (6 bases). The V gene's germline CDR1 is LGHDT and CDR2 YNNKEL (reference sequence). The germline V and J ends were trimmed by 4 bases and 7 bases, with 22 bases remaining between them. CDR3 size: 16 residues. CDR3 DNA: TGTGCCAGCAGCCTCAACCCCGACCCGGGAGCTGGGACCCAGTACTTC. Encoded protein: CASSLNPDPGAGTQYF.

The rearrangement joins TRBV19 to TRBJ2-1, with D possibly TRBD1 on 5 matching bases. Germline CDR1 LNHDA, CDR2 SQIVND (reference sequence). Trimming removed 1 base at V and 4 bases at J, with 11 bases between. There are 15 residues in the CDR3. CDR3 DNA: TGTGCCAGTAGTATAGTGGCTAGACAGTACAATGAGCAGTTCTTC. Amino acids: CASSIVARQYNEQFF. The full variable domain, rest sourced from reference TRBV19 and TRBJ2-1, is DGGITQSPKYLFRKEGQNVTLSCEQNLNHDAMYWYRQDPGQGLRLIYYSQIVNDFQKGDIAEGYSVSREKKESFPLTVTSAQKNPTAFYLCASSIVARQYNEQFFGPGTRLTVL.

V usage is TRBV7-8 and J usage is TRBJ2-7; D remains ambiguous. V lost 5 bases, J lost 0 bases, and 11 bases lay in between. This CDR3 has 14 amino acids. Germline V gene sequence: CDR1 SGHVS, CDR2 FQNEAQ. CDR3 DNA: TGTGCCAGCAGCGTCCGTATGAGCTCCTACGAGCAGTACTTC. Its protein is CASSVRMSSYEQYF. The full variable domain, completed using reference TRBV7-8 and TRBJ2-7, is GAGVSQSPRYKVAKRGQDVALRCDPISGHVSLFWYQQALGQGPEFLTYFQNEAQLDKSGLPSDRFFAERPEGSVSTLKIQRTQQEDSAVYLCASSVRMSSYEQYFGPGTRLTVT.

This chain uses TRBV29-1 with TRBJ1-2; 9 bases agree with TRBD1. The CDR3 spans 12 residues. The germline V gene has CDR1 SQVTM and CDR2 ANQGSEA. The V gene end was trimmed by 7 bases and the J gene end by 8 bases; junction bases not matched to a gene: 8. The CDR3 loop reads CSAVVTGGGYTF. The CDR3, as DNA: TGCAGCGCGGTAGTTACAGGGGGCGGCTACACCTTC.

The chain recombines TRBV19 with TRBJ1-3; 7 positions match TRBD1. Per the germline V gene, CDR1 is LNHDA and CDR2 is SQIVND (reference sequence). Trimming cost V 6 bases and J 8 bases; bases outside gene matches: 10. This CDR3 has 14 residues. DNA for the CDR3: TGTGCCAGTAGCCCCGAGGGGGCGAAGTACACCATATATTTT. Translated: CASSPEGAKYTIYF.

This chain connects TRBV19 to TRBJ2-4; D call uncertain. The ends were cut back, 6 bases at V and 9 bases at J, with 15 bases in the middle. The CDR3 length is 13 residues. Germline loops: CDR1 LNHDA, CDR2 SQIVND (reference sequence). The CDR3 DNA reads TGTGCCAGTAGCCAGGTGCGCCCCGGCATTCAGTACTTC. It is translated as CASSQVRPGIQYF.

V usage is TRBV21-1 and J usage is TRBJ2-1; the DNA was not used to check the table's D call, TRBD2. TRBV21-1 is flagged as a pseudogene. This CDR3 region has 15 residues. The CDR3 is CASNRPRGAYNEQFF. CDR3 bases: TGTGCCAGCAACCGCCCCCGCGGGGCGTACAATGAGCAGTTCTTC.

The chain couples TRBV7-8 to TRBJ2-4; D is uncertain. Trimming left V 1 base short and J 0 bases short, with 10 bases between. Germline-derived CDR1 and CDR2 are SGHVS and FQNEAQ. This CDR3 region has 16 residues. The CDR3 spells CASSLEGPLAKNIQYF. The CDR3, as DNA: TGTGCCAGCAGCTTAGAAGGCCCGCTAGCCAAAAACATTCAGTACTTC.

This chain connects TRBV6-2 or TRBV6-3 to TRBJ2-2, with TRBD1 identical over 9 bases. The V gene end was trimmed by 6 bases and the J gene end by 6 bases; junction bases not matched to a gene: 17. The CDR3 consists of 18 residues. Germline V CDR1 and CDR2: MNHEY, SVGEGT. CDR3: CASSHYSPTGGRPGELFF. The CDR3 coding sequence is TGTGCCAGCAGCCACTATTCGCCGACAGGGGGAAGGCCCGGGGAGCTGTTTTTT.

V usage is TRBV27 and J usage is TRBJ1-2; the match to TRBD1 covers 9 bases. V lost 6 bases and J lost 4; bases outside the gene matches: 6. CDR3 size: 14 residues. The germline gives CDR1 MNHEY, CDR2 SMNVEV (reference sequence). CDR3 protein: CASRMGQGVYGYTF. DNA of the CDR3: TGTGCCAGCAGGATGGGACAGGGAGTCTATGGCTACACCTTC.

The J gene is TRBJ1-1, the V gene TRBV6-5, with D perhaps matching TRBD1 (6 bases). This CDR3 is built from 15 residues. Per germline, CDR1 MNHEY and CDR2 SVGAGI. With 7 bases removed from V and 1 base from J, the gap between germline ends came to 16 bases. The CDR3 nucleotides read TGTGCCAGCACCAAGGGAGGACAGAGGAACACTGAAGCTTTCTTT. Protein product: CASTKGGQRNTEAFF.

This clone was seen a few times. The chain recombines TRBV9 with TRBJ2-7, with 9 bases that match TRBD1. The ends lost 2 bases at V and 5 bases at J; junction bases unmatched: 8. Germline CDR1 SGDLS, CDR2 YYNGEE. There are 15 residues in the CDR3. The CDR3, as DNA: TGTGCCAGCAGCGTTGGGACAGGGAGTTACGACGAGCAGTACTTC. It yields the protein CASSVGTGSYDEQYF.

The chain employs TRBV5-4 and TRBJ2-1; D is possibly TRBD1 or TRBD2 (6 bases each). The CDR3 is 12 amino acids. Per germline, CDR1 SGHNT and CDR2 YYREEE (reference sequence). V dropped 4 bases and J dropped 9 bases, with 11 bases sitting between them. In DNA, the CDR3 is TGTGCCAGCAGCCTAGGGGGGATTGAGCAGTTCTTC. This gives the protein CASSLGGIEQFF.

This chain uses TRBV11-2 with TRBJ1-1, with unresolved D. Per germline, CDR1 SGHAT and CDR2 FQNNGV. Trimming took off 1 base at V and 1 base at J, with 4 bases between the two ends. This CDR3 comprises 13 residues. The CDR3 region has the DNA TGTGCCAGCAGCTTAGCCAAGAACACTGAAGCTTTCTTT. Translating gives CASSLAKNTEAFF.